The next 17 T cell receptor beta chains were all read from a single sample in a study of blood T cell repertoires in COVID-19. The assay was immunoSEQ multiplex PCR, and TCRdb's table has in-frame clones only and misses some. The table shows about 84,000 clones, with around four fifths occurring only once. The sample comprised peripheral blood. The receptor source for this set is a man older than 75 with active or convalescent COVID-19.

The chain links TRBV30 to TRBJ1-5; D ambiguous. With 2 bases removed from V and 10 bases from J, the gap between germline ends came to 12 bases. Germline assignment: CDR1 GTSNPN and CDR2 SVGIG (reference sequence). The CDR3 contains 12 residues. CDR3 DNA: TGTGCCTGGAGTCCTTTGGAGGGTCCCCAGCATTTT. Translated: CAWSPLEGPQHF.

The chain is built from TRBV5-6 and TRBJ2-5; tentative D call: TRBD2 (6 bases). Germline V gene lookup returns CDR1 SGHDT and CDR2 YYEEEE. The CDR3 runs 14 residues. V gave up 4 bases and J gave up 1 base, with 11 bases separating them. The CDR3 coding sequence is TGTGCCAGCAGCGGGGGGACCTCCCAAGAGACCCAGTACTTC. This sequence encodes CASSGGTSQETQYF.

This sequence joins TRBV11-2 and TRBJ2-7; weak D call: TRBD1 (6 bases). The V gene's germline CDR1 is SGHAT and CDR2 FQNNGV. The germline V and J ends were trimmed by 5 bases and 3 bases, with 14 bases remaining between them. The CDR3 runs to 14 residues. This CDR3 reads CASSPWTEGYEQYF. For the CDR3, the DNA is TGTGCCAGCAGCCCCTGGACAGAAGGCTACGAGCAGTACTTC.

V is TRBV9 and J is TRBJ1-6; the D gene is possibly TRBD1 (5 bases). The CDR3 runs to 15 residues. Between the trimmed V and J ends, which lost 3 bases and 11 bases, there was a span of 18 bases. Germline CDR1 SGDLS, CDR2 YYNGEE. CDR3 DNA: TGTGCCAGCAGCGCGAGACTTGGGGCAGGACCACCCCTCCACTTT. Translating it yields CASSARLGAGPPLHF.

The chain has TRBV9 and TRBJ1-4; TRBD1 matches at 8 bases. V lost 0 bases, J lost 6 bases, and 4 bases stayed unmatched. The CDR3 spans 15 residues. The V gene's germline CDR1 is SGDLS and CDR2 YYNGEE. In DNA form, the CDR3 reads TGTGCCAGCAGCGTAGAGGGCAGGGGGCATGAAAAACTGTTTTTT. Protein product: CASSVEGRGHEKLFF.

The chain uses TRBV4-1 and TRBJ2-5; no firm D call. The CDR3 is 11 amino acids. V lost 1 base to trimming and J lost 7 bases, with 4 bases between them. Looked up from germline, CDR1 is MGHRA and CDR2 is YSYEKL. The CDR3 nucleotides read TGCGCCAGCAGCCAAGGTCGGACCCAGTACTTC. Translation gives CASSQGRTQYF.

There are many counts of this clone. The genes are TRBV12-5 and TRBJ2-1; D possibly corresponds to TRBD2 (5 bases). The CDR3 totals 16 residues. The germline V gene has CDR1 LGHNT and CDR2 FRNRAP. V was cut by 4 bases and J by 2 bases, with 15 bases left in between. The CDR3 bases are TGTGCTAGTGGTTCTGGTCGGTCGGGGACCTACAATGAGCAGTTCTTC. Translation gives CASGSGRSGTYNEQFF.

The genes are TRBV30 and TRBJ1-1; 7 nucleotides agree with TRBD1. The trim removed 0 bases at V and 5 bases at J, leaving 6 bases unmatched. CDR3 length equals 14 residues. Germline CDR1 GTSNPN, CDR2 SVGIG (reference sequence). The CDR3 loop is CAWSVEGARTEAFF. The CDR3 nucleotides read TGTGCCTGGAGTGTCGAGGGGGCGAGGACTGAAGCTTTCTTT.

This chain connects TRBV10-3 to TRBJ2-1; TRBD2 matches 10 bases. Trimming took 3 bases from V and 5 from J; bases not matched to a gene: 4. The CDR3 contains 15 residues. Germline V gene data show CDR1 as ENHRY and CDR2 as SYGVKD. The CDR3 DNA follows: TGTGCCATCAGTGATATCCTAGCGGGAGACAATGAGCAGTTCTTC. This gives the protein CAISDILAGDNEQFF.

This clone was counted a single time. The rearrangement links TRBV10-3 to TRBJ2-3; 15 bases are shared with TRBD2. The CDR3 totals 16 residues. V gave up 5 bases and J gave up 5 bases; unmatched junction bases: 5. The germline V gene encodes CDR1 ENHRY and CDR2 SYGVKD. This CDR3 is CAISWTSGGVGDTQYF. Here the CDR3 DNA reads TGTGCCATCAGTTGGACTAGCGGGGGGGTAGGAGATACGCAGTATTTT.

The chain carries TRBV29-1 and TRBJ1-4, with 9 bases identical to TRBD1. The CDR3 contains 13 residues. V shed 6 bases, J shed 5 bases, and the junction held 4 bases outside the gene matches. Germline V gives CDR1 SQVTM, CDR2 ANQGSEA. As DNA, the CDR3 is TGCAGCGTCACAGGGGGCCAAAATGAAAAACTGTTTTTT. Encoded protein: CSVTGGQNEKLFF.

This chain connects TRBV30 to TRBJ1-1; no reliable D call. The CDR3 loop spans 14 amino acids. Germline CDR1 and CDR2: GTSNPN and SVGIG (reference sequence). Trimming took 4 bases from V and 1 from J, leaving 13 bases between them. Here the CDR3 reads CAWTREAGNTEAFF. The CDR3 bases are TGTGCCTGGACTCGAGAAGCTGGGAACACTGAAGCTTTCTTT.

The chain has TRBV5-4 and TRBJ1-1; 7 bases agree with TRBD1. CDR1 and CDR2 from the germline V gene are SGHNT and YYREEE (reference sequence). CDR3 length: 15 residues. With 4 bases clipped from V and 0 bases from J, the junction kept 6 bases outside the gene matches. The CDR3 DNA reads TGTGCCAGCAGCCCACCGGGACAGATGAACACTGAAGCTTTCTTT. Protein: CASSPPGQMNTEAFF.

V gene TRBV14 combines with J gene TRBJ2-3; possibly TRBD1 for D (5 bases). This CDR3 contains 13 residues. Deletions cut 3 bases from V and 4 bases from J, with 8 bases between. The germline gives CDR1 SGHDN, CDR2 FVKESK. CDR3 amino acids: CASSQAGPDTQYF. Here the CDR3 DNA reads TGTGCCAGCAGCCAGGCAGGGCCAGATACGCAGTATTTT.

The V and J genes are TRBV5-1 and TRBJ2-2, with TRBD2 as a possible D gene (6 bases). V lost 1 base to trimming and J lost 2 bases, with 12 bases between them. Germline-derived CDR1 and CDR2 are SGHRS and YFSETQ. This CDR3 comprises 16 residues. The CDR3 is CASSLTAGHNTGELFF. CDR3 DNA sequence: TGCGCCAGCAGCTTGACAGCGGGCCATAACACCGGGGAGCTGTTTTTT.

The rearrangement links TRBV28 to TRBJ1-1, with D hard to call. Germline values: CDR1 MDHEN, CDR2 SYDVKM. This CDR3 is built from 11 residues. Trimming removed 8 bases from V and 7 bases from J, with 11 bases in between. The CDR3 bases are TGTGCCAGCGCGAGGCAGCTTGAAGCTTTCTTT. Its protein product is CASARQLEAFF.

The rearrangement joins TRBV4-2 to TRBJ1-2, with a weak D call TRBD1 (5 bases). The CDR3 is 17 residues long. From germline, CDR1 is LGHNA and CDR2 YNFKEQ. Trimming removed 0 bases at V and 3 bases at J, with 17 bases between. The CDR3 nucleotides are TGTGCCAGCAGCCAAGATCGGGCAGGGCCATTCCACTATGGCTACACCTTC. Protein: CASSQDRAGPFHYGYTF.